These T cell receptor beta chains were read from a single sample in a study of T cells in narcolepsy. The assay was immunoSEQ multiplex PCR, and TCRdb's table has in-frame clones only and misses some. This table has tens of thousands of clones, approximately 87% appearing once. Sequenced input: CD45RA- memory CD4+ T cells from PBMCs. The receptors were gathered from a human donor with narcolepsy. Both conserved end residues are part of each CDR3. Size tells how often a clone was seen (once, few, many) or the class of an expanded clone, and some rows leave it out.

v_gene,abundance,CDR3aa
TRBV5-1,NA,CASRETSTGELFF
TRBV30,few,CAWKRATNEKLFF
TRBV4-3,NA,CASSPGTVGTEAFF
TRBV19,NA,CASSSTGANVLTF
TRBV5-1,NA,CASSVKSSGVRADTQYF
TRBV9,NA,CASSPTSPSLNEQFF
TRBV6-6,few,CASSYYRRGVAYEQYF
TRBV2,NA,CASRDSGGPSYEQYF
TRBV19,NA,CASSIGWLGRETQYF
TRBV28,once,CASSFLDRVNTEAFF
TRBV2,once,CASRTQGVFSDSPLHF
TRBV6-5,NA,CASSYSSGVNNGYTF
TRBV4-1,NA,CASSPLGGRKAFF
TRBV19,NA,CASSGQGDFEQFF
TRBV27,NA,CASSPASLNTEAFF
TRBV13,NA,CASSSERGSSYEQYF
TRBV19,NA,CASSMSRLSYNSPLHF
TRBV6-1,NA,CASSTGAGNSPLHF
TRBV29-1,NA,CSADLTRDTQYF
TRBV27,NA,CASSSMAGLGSTQYF
TRBV10-3,NA,CAIRGLAAGTIDTQYF
TRBV11-2,NA,CASSLDRGDEQFF
TRBV7-2,once,CASSLGGLSSGNTIYF
TRBV7-8,NA,CASSLGGGEAFF
TRBV20-1,NA,CSARWGAFF
TRBV7-3,NA,CASSSLQGDSSGANVLTF
TRBV5-4,NA,CASSLEETQYF
TRBV28,NA,CASSPPGSGRIGELFF
TRBV18,NA,CASSLGQGTNQPQHF
TRBV30,NA,CAWSVTLLVNYGYTF
TRBV29-1,NA,CSAQGYDTGELFF
TRBV30,NA,CAWGPGGPLDEKLFF
TRBV19,few,CASSIEGQASISGNTIYF
TRBV5-1,NA,CASSQGQGADIQYF
TRBV6-4,NA,CASRIFGHTGELFF
TRBV2,NA,CASREDSEGYTF
TRBV7-3,NA,CASSPQGVGTEAFF
TRBV7-2,NA,CASRGRASTDTQYF
TRBV7-9,NA,CASSPVTGQITDTQYF
TRBV7-8,NA,CASSRTQGWNTEAFF
TRBV28,once,CASSMSEPYEQYF
TRBV11-3,NA,CASSLTSRGLDTQYF
TRBV7-2,NA,CASSKGGGYTDTQYF
TRBV4-3,NA,CASSQDNQKSEAFF
TRBV7-7,NA,CASSLDRGATGELFF
TRBV5-6,NA,CASSLYLDWDRYEAFF
TRBV7-6,NA,CASGNMAYEQYF
TRBV7-7,NA,CASSLGTGARNTIYF
TRBV23-1,NA,CAPDQGELYEQYF
TRBV4-1,NA,CASSPPRGADGYTF
TRBV4-3,NA,CASSQEGPREGYTF
TRBV18,NA,CASSRPGQGPAGANVLTF
TRBV5-8,once,CASSLEERLGEKLFF
TRBV18,NA,CASSPTPNTEAFF
TRBV20-1,NA,CSPSVAYEQYF
TRBV6-1,NA,CASSLWGSEQYF
TRBV2,NA,CAKKGGTAQETQYF
TRBV6-6,once,CASSGGRAGEYEQYF